The text below deals with one T cell receptor beta chain. The data are from a study of blood T cell repertoires in COVID-19. As processed by the authors: Counts of nucleated cells, estimated from reference gene primer amplification, were obtained. The protocol was immunoSEQ multiplex PCR, while the TCRdb copy is restricted to in-frame clones and leaves out a portion. The DNA was the basis for D and trimming; V, J and clone size are from that table. The top ten clones hold more than 5% of a sample with 95,000 to 120,000 clones, more than 80% of them seen once. The sequenced material came from peripheral blood. The receptor comes from a woman between 55 and 75 years old with COVID-19, enrolled during active disease.

CDR3 residues: CASSHPSRTDTQYF. CDR3 nucleotide sequence: TGCGCCAGCAGCCATCCTTCCCGGACAGATACGCAGTATTTT. This rearrangement joins TRBV4-1 to TRBJ2-3; D remains ambiguous. V lost 3 bases, J lost 3 bases, and 10 bases lay in between. The germline gives CDR1 MGHRA, CDR2 YSYEKL. CDR3 length: 14 residues.